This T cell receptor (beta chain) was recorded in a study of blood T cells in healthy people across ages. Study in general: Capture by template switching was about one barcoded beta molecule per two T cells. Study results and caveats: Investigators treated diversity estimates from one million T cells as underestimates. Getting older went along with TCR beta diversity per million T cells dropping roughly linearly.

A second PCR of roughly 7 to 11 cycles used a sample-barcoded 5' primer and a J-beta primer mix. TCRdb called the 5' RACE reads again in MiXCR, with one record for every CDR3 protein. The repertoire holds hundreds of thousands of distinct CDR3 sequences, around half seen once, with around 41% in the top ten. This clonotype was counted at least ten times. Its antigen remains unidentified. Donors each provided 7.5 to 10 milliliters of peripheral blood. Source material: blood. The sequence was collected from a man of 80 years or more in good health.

The CDR3: CASSQDRFQPQHF. In DNA, the CDR3 is TGTGCCAGCAGCCAAGATCGATTCCAGCCCCAGCATTTT. This chain links TRBV3-1 with TRBJ1-5; D call uncertain. V was clipped by 0 bases and J by 7 bases, with 7 bases between them. CDR3 length: 13 residues. Germline V lookup: CDR1 LGHDT, CDR2 YNNKEL (reference sequence).